One sample yielded the 11 T cell receptor beta chains listed below, sequenced in a study of post-analysis software for immune sequencing data. Overall study findings and caveats: Roughly 5 TRBV segments occurring more often in patients than controls included TRBV5-6, TRBV5-1 and TRBV20-1.

Their antigens are not known. TCR beta libraries were prepared from cDNA with unique molecular identifiers. One entry per CDR3 protein results from TCRdb running MiXCR on the PCR reads. The sample carries roughly 730,000 distinct CDR3 sequences, 25% to 30% recorded once. Input material: blood. Receptors were obtained from a girl under 18 with multiple sclerosis.

In this sample, this clonotype turned up a few times. The J gene is TRBJ2-4, the V gene TRBV20-1; 8 bases agree with TRBD2. The ends lost 0 bases at V and 8 bases at J; junction bases unmatched: 6. The CDR3 sequence is 14 residues long. The germline gives CDR1 DFQATT, CDR2 SNEGSKA (reference sequence). The CDR3, as DNA: TGCAGTGCTAGAGATCCCAGCGGGAGAGACATTCAGTACTTC. Amino acid sequence: CSARDPSGRDIQYF.

This clonotype was recorded a few times. The chain is built from TRBV29-1 and TRBJ2-5; 7 bases are a match to TRBD1. The V gene's germline CDR1 is SQVTM and CDR2 ANQGSEA. The CDR3 sequence is 14 residues long. V gave up 6 bases and J gave up 3 bases; unmatched junction bases: 10. The CDR3 is CSVILQGRKETQYF. DNA of the CDR3: TGCAGCGTCATTCTACAGGGGCGAAAAGAGACCCAGTACTTC. The whole variable domain, filled in from reference TRBV29-1 and TRBJ2-5, reads SAVISQKPSRDICQRGTSLTIQCQVDSQVTMMFWYRQQPGQSLTLIATANQGSEATYESGFVIDKFPISRPNLTFSTLTVSNMSPEDSSIYLCSVILQGRKETQYFGPGTRLLVL.

This chain joins TRBV6-1 and TRBJ1-2; D uncertain. The CDR3 length is 14 residues. Looked up from germline, CDR1 is MNHNS and CDR2 is SASEGT. The V end was cut by 5 bases, the J end by 8 bases, with 18 bases between. The CDR3, as DNA: TGTGCCAGCAGTCGAACGAAGCGGGTACAGGGCTACACCTTC. It specifies CASSRTKRVQGYTF.

This clonotype was counted at least ten times. The rearrangement uses TRBV24-1 and TRBJ2-1; D not certain. Trimming removed 3 bases from V and 9 bases from J, with 14 bases in between. Germline V gene data show CDR1 as KGHDR and CDR2 as SFDVKD. This CDR3 contains 14 residues. CDR3 sequence (DNA): TGTGCCACCAGTGATACCCCACTGATGGGTGAGCAGTTCTTC. The encoded protein is CATSDTPLMGEQFF.

A few counts support this clonotype. The rearrangement uses TRBV27 and TRBJ2-1; no firm D call. CDR1 MNHEY and CDR2 SMNVEV come from the germline V gene (reference sequence). V was trimmed by 5 bases and J by 7 bases, leaving 12 bases between them. CDR3 length: 13 residues. CDR3 amino acids: CASSRPLWNEQFF. The CDR3 DNA is TGTGCCAGCAGTCGCCCGTTGTGGAATGAGCAGTTCTTC.

J is TRBJ2-2 and V is TRBV12-3 or TRBV12-4; unclear D gene. CDR3 length: 12 residues. Trimming shortened V by 8 bases and J by 4 bases, and 8 bases separated the two germline ends. As DNA, the CDR3 is TGTGCCAGCTCAATGTTCACCGGGGAGCTGTTTTTT. Translating gives CASSMFTGELFF.

This chain connects TRBV7-9 to TRBJ1-1; D is possibly TRBD1 (5 bases). Trimming removed 5 bases at V and 2 bases at J, with 12 bases between. This CDR3 is built from 14 residues. Per germline, CDR1 SEHNR and CDR2 FQNEAQ (reference sequence). CDR3 sequence reads: CASSAPGGNTEAFF. CDR3 sequence (DNA): TGTGCCAGCAGCGCCCCGGGGGGTAACACTGAAGCTTTCTTT.

This clonotype was recorded a few times. The chain uses TRBV5-1 and TRBJ2-3; weak D call: TRBD1 (6 bases). This CDR3 is 17 amino acids long. The V gene's germline CDR1 is SGHRS and CDR2 YFSETQ. Deletions cut 1 base from V and 0 bases from J, with 15 bases between. The CDR3 DNA reads TGCGCCAGCAGCTTGATGGGGAATACAGGGAGCACAGATACGCAGTATTTT. It codes for CASSLMGNTGSTDTQYF.

V gene TRBV28 combines with J gene TRBJ2-4; D is ambiguous. This CDR3 is built from 15 residues. V shed 5 bases and J shed 9 bases, with 20 bases lying between them. Germline V CDR1 and CDR2: MDHEN, SYDVKM. For the CDR3, the DNA is TGTGCCAGCAGTGCGAGTCTAGAAATAGGCGGCATTCAGTACTTC. Its protein product is CASSASLEIGGIQYF.

This clonotype was recorded at least ten times. This sequence joins TRBV20-1 and TRBJ2-5; TRBD1 agrees at 7 bases. This CDR3 contains 14 residues. Germline CDR1 is DFQATT and CDR2 is SNEGSKA (reference sequence). The junction had 10 bases not matched to a gene; V was cut back by 5 bases and J by 4 bases. In DNA, the CDR3 is TGCAGTGCTTCCCGATACAGGGGCGGAGAGACCCAGTACTTC. Protein product: CSASRYRGGETQYF.

J is TRBJ2-1 and V is TRBV27; D is perhaps TRBD2 (5 bases). This CDR3 comprises 16 residues. Germline CDR1 MNHEY, CDR2 SMNVEV (reference sequence). Between the trimmed V and J ends, which lost 8 bases and 5 bases, there was a span of 22 bases. CDR3 in DNA: TGTGCCAGCTCACTTCGCAGGACTGCAGCCAACAATGAGCAGTTCTTC. It codes for CASSLRRTAANNEQFF.